Listed here are 17 T cell receptor beta chains from one sample, sequenced in a study of regulatory T cells in long-lasting Graves disease. Specified time point: persistent/refractory GD, antithyroid drugs over 5 years with positive TRAb. Isolated PBMC RNA provided the starting material for the TCR library. Building of the TCR beta libraries involved iRepertoire HTBI primers and Arm-PCR of CDR3 regions. From the multiplex PCR reads, TCRdb called clonotypes with MiXCR, one entry per CDR3 protein. Of around 500,000 distinct CDR3 sequences listed, less than 25% were seen once; the top ten hold 6.5% to 10%. This material consisted of peripheral blood mononuclear cells (PBMCs), taken when the disease was refractory, from a patient treated with antithyroid drugs. The source is a female donor with Graves disease.

This clonotype was detected many times. The CDR3 here is CASSPIGGLQNPQQYF. CDR3 DNA: TGCGCCAGCAGCCCCATTGGGGGACTACAGAACCCCCAGCAGTACTTC. This chain uses TRBV5-1 with TRBJ2-7; 7 positions match TRBD2. Trimming at V came to 4 bases and at J to 8 bases, leaving 18 bases not matched to a gene. From germline, CDR1 is SGHRS and CDR2 YFSETQ. The CDR3 is made up of 16 amino acids.

The chain uses TRBV5-1 and TRBJ1-6; D might be TRBD1 (6 bases). The length of the CDR3 is 17 residues. Germline lookup yields CDR1 SGHRS and CDR2 YFSETQ. V dropped 7 bases and J dropped 7 bases, with 24 bases sitting between them. CDR3 in DNA: TGCGCCAGCGGCCCGGGGGCTCGTGGAGGGTGGAATTCACCCCTCCACTTT. Protein sequence: CASGPGARGGWNSPLHF.

The sample holds many counts of this clonotype. The CDR3: CASSEGNQETQYF. The DNA for the CDR3 is TGTGCCAGCAGCGAGGGGAATCAAGAGACCCAGTACTTC. The V and J genes are TRBV9 and TRBJ2-5, with D perhaps TRBD1 (5 bases). CDR1 is SGDLS and CDR2 is YYNGEE in the germline V gene. With 3 bases removed from V and 2 bases from J, the gap between germline ends came to 8 bases. The CDR3 is made up of 13 amino acids.

J is TRBJ1-4 and V is TRBV5-6; possibly TRBD1 for D (6 bases). V was shortened by 2 bases and J by 8 bases, with 13 bases between the two germline ends. Germline V gene sequence: CDR1 SGHDT, CDR2 YYEEEE. The CDR3 spans 14 residues. The CDR3 region is CASSLLTGPEKLFF. The DNA of the CDR3 is TGTGCCAGCAGCTTATTGACAGGACCAGAAAAACTGTTTTTT.

In this sample, this clonotype turned up many times. At one end the junction does not follow the germline gene, possibly because of a read error. The V call is TRBV19, the J call TRBJ1-1; no definite D call. This CDR3 region has 13 residues. From germline, CDR1 is LNHDA and CDR2 SQIVND (reference sequence). CDR3: CASSITMNTEAFF. In DNA form, the CDR3 reads TGTGCCAGCAGTATTACTATGAACACTGAAGCTTTCTTT.

CDR3 nucleotides: TGTGCCACCAGCAGGGGGACGAGTCTATGGGAGACCCAGTACTTC. This codes for CATSRGTSLWETQYF. This chain connects TRBV15 to TRBJ2-5; D may be TRBD1 or TRBD2 (5 bases each). Looked up from germline, CDR1 is LNHNV and CDR2 is YYDKDF (reference sequence). Trimming removed 3 bases from V and 5 bases from J, with 16 bases in between. There are 15 residues in the CDR3. Looking up the rest from reference TRBV15 and TRBJ2-5 gives the full variable domain: DAMVIQNPRYQVTQFGKPVTLSCSQTLNHNVMYWYQQKSSQAPKLLFHYYDKDFNNEADTPDNFQSRRPNTSFCFLDIRSPGLGDTAMYLCATSRGTSLWETQYFGPGTRLLVL.

This clonotype occurred many times. The V and J genes are TRBV6-2 or TRBV6-3 and TRBJ1-5; unclear D gene. V was shortened by 0 bases and J by 14 bases, with 14 bases between the two germline ends. Per the germline V gene, CDR1 is MNHEY and CDR2 is SVGEGT. The CDR3 spans 13 residues. This CDR3 is CASSYSTRGLKHF. CDR3 nucleotide sequence: TGTGCCAGCAGTTACTCGACACGGGGATTAAAGCATTTT.

The chain uses TRBV7-2 and TRBJ2-3; 12 positions agree with TRBD2. The CDR3 has 18 residues. V lost 2 bases and J lost 0; bases outside the gene matches: 6. Germline V gene lookup returns CDR1 SGHTA and CDR2 FQGNSA. In DNA form, the CDR3 reads TGTGCCAGCAGCTTATGGAGGACTAGCGGGACTAGCACAGATACGCAGTATTTT. Translated, it gives CASSLWRTSGTSTDTQYF.

This clonotype was found many times. This sequence joins TRBV12-3 or TRBV12-4 and TRBJ2-1, with 7 bases identical to TRBD1. There are 13 residues in the CDR3. J was trimmed by 6 bases and V by 5 bases; bases with no gene match: 4. CDR3 sequence: CASSRGTVNEQFF. In nucleotides, the CDR3 is TGTGCCAGCAGTAGAGGGACAGTCAATGAGCAGTTCTTC.

This chain connects TRBV3-1 to TRBJ1-6; the D gene is possibly TRBD1 (6 bases). This CDR3 comprises 16 residues. Trimming shortened V by 4 bases and J by 7 bases, and 17 bases separated the two germline ends. Germline lookup yields CDR1 LGHDT and CDR2 YNNKEL (reference sequence). The CDR3 is CASSPIHTGWNSPLHF. Here the CDR3 DNA reads TGTGCCAGCAGCCCCATCCACACAGGGTGGAATTCACCCCTCCACTTT.

This clonotype has a count of ten or more. The CDR3 loop is CSAGGHLGETQYF. The CDR3 nucleotides read TGCAGTGCTGGCGGACACCTGGGAGAGACCCAGTACTTC. The chain joins TRBV20-1 to TRBJ2-5; maybe TRBD1 (5 bases). The CDR3 sequence is 13 residues long. V lost 5 bases to trimming and J lost 4 bases, with 14 bases between them. Germline CDR1 DFQATT, CDR2 SNEGSKA (reference sequence).

The table lists this clonotype with many counts. This chain links TRBV15 with TRBJ1-1; D might be TRBD1 (6 bases). Trimming took 0 bases from V and 11 from J, leaving 13 bases between them. The CDR3 contains 13 residues. The germline V gene encodes CDR1 LNHNV and CDR2 YYDKDF (reference sequence). CDR3 sequence (DNA): TGTGCCACCAGCAGAGAGAGGGGGAACGGGGCTTTCTTT. Encoded protein: CATSRERGNGAFF.

This clonotype showed up many times. CDR3 in amino acids: CASSQPGELFF. The CDR3 nucleotides are TGTGCCAGCAGCCAGCCCGGGGAGCTGTTTTTT. V and J are TRBV12-3 or TRBV12-4 and TRBJ2-2; D not certain. The V end lost 6 bases, the J end lost 6 bases, and 5 bases lay between the germline ends. The CDR3 covers 11 residues.

In its sample, this clonotype was seen a few times. The V gene is TRBV29-1, the J gene TRBJ2-7; D is uncertain. Germline V CDR1 and CDR2: SQVTM, ANQGSEA. The CDR3 is 13 amino acids. Trimming removed 7 bases at V and 2 bases at J, with 15 bases between. The DNA for the CDR3 is TGCAGCGGTGCAAGAGGCTTCCCCTACGAGCAGTACTTC. Translation: CSGARGFPYEQYF.

Concerning this clonotype: A much larger clone sits a single nucleotide away, making a read error possible. This chain links TRBV6-1 with TRBJ1-1; D may be TRBD1 (5 bases). V shed 1 base and J shed 6 bases, with 15 bases lying between them. CDR3 size: 15 residues. Germline CDR1 is MNHNS and CDR2 is SASEGT. CDR3 residues: CASSEEWPRDAEAFF. In DNA form, the CDR3 reads TGTGCCAGCAGTGAAGAGTGGCCTCGGGACGCTGAAGCTTTCTTT.

A few counts support this clonotype. The J gene is TRBJ2-7, the V gene TRBV29-1, with TRBD2 identical over 8 bases. With V trimmed by 6 bases and J by 3 bases, 4 bases remained unmatched. Germline loops: CDR1 SQVTM, CDR2 ANQGSEA. The CDR3 has 12 amino acids. The CDR3, as DNA: TGCAGCGTGTTAGCGGGAAGCTACGAGCAGTACTTC. This encodes CSVLAGSYEQYF.

This clonotype was recorded many times. This rearrangement joins TRBV2 to TRBJ1-5; 10 bases map to TRBD1. V trimming: 3 bases; J trimming: 3 bases; junction bases outside the gene matches: 5. Per germline, CDR1 SNHLY and CDR2 FYNNEI. The CDR3 runs 16 residues. The CDR3 DNA is TGTGCCAGCAGTGACCCAGGGACAGGGGCCAATCAGCCCCAGCATTTT. This gives the protein CASSDPGTGANQPQHF.